This entry features one T cell receptor beta chain sequence. What it binds is unknown. Random-hexamer reverse transcription was applied to roughly 0.5 to 1 ug RNA. TCRdb reanalysed the immunoSEQ multiplex PCR reads using MiXCR and keeps one entry per CDR3 protein. The sample carries 150,000 to 200,000 distinct CDR3 sequences, around 95% recorded once. Germline CDR1 is SGDLS and CDR2 is YYNGEE. Trimming stripped 0 bases from V and 5 bases from J, with 12 bases between. This CDR3 spans 15 amino acids. The sample is drawn from a study of CD8 T cells in Susac syndrome. Study in general: Sequencing included Susac syndrome patients, about six of them with active disease and roughly 8 in remission. At the time of blood draw, patients with Susac syndrome were therapy-naive, receiving corticosteroids, or receiving intravenous immunoglobulin alone.

Study results and limitations: Clonal expansion was present among Susac CD8+ cells. This expansion reached its peak in TEMRA cells and in active patients.

Negative magnetic isolation gave CD8+ and CD4+ cells; FACS enriched CD8+ TEMRA. V usage is TRBV9 and J usage is TRBJ2-1, with D unclear. This sequence originates from a human donor with Susac syndrome. Sequences were obtained from CD8+ T cells from PBMCs. The CDR3 bases are TGTGCCAGCAGCGTAGGACGGACCACCAACAATGAGCAGTTCTTC. It encodes CASSVGRTTNNEQFF. Together with reference TRBV9 and TRBJ2-1, the CDR3 gives the full variable domain: DSGVTQTPKHLITATGQRVTLRCSPRSGDLSVYWYQQSLDQGLQFLIQYYNGEERAKGNILERFSAQQFPDLHSELNLSSLELGDSALYFCASSVGRTTNNEQFFGPGTRLTVL.